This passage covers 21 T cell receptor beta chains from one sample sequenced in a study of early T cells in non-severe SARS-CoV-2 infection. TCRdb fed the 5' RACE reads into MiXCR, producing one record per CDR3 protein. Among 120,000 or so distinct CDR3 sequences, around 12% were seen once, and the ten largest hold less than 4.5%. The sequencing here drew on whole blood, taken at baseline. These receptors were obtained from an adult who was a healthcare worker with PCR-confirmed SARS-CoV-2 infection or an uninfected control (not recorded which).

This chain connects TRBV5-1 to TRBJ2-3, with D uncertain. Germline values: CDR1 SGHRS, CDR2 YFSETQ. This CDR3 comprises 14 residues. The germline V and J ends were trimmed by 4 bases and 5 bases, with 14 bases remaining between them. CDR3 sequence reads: CASSIGRGVDTQYF. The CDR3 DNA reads TGCGCCAGCAGCATTGGACGCGGCGTAGATACGCAGTATTTT.

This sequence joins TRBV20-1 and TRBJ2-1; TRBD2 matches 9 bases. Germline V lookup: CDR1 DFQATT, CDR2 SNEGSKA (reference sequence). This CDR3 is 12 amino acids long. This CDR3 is CSGTSPGKEQFF. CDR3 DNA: TGCAGCGGGACTAGCCCTGGAAAAGAGCAGTTCTTC.

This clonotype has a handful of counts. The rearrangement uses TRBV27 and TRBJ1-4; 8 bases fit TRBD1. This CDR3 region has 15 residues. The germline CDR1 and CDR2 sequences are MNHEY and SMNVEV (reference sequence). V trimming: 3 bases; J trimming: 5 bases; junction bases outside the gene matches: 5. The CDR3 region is CASSLGTGGNEKLFF. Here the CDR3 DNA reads TGTGCCAGCAGTTTGGGGACAGGAGGCAATGAAAAACTGTTTTTT.

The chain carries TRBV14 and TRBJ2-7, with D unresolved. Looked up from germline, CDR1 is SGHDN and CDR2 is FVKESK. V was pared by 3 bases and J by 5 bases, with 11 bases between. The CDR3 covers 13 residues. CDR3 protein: CASSQVRAHEQYF. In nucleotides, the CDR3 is TGTGCCAGCAGCCAGGTCCGAGCGCACGAGCAGTACTTC.

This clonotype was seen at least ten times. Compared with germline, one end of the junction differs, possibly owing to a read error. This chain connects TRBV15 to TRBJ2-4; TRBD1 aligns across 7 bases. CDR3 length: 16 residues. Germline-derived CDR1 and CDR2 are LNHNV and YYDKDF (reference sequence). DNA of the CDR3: TGTACCACCAGCAGAAGGGGGCTGGAAGCCAAAAACATTCAGTACTTC. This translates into CTTSRRGLEAKNIQYF.

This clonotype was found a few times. This CDR3 is CASSYMRTGRANEQFF. The CDR3, as DNA: TGTGCCAGCAGTTATATGCGGACAGGACGGGCAAATGAGCAGTTCTTC. The chain employs TRBV6-2 or TRBV6-3 and TRBJ2-1; TRBD1 matches at 7 bases. Germline V gives CDR1 MNHEY, CDR2 SVGEGT. The CDR3 is 16 residues long. V lost 3 bases to trimming and J lost 7 bases; unmatched junction nucleotides: 12.

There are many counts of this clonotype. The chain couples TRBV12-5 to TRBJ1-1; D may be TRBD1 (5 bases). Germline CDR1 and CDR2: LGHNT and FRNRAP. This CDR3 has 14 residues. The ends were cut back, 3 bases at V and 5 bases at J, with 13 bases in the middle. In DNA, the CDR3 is TGTGCTAGTGGTTTTGCACTGGGGGGTACTGAAGCTTTCTTT. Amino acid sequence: CASGFALGGTEAFF.

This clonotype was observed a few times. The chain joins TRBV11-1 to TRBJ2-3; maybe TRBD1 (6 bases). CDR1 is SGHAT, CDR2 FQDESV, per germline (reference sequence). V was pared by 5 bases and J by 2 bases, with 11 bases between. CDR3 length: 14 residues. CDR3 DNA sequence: TGTGCCAGCAGCCAGGACAGCCACACAGATACGCAGTATTTT. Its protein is CASSQDSHTDTQYF.

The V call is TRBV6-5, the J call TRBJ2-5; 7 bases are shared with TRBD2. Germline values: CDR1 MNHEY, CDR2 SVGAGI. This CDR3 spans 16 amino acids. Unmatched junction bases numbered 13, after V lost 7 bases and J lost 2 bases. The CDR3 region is CASTQIGSGIQETQYF. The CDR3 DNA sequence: TGTGCCAGCACCCAAATCGGGAGCGGGATACAAGAGACCCAGTACTTC.

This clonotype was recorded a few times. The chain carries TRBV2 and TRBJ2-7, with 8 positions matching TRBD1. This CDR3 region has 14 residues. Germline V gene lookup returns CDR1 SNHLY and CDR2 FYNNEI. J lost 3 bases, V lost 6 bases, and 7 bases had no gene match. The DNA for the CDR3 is TGTGCCAGCAGGACAATAGGACAGGGCTACGAGCAGTACTTC. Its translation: CASRTIGQGYEQYF. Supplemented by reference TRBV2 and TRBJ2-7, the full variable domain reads EPEVTQTPSHQVTQMGQEVILRCVPISNHLYFYWYRQILGQKVEFLVSFYNNEISEKSEIFDDQFSVERPDGSNFTLKIRSTKLEDSAMYFCASRTIGQGYEQYFGPGTRLTVT.

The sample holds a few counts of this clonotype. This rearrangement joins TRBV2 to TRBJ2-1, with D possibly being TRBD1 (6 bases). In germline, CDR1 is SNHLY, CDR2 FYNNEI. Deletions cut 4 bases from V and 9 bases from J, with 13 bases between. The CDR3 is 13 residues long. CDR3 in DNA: TGTGCCAGCAGTGCCCAGGGGCTGGGTGAGCAGTTCTTC. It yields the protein CASSAQGLGEQFF.

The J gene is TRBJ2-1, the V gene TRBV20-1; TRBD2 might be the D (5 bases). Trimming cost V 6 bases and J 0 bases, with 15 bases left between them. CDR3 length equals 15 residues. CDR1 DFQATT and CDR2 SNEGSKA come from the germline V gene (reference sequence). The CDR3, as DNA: TGCAGTGCCTTAGACGGGGAAAGCTCCTACAATGAGCAGTTCTTC. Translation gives CSALDGESSYNEQFF.

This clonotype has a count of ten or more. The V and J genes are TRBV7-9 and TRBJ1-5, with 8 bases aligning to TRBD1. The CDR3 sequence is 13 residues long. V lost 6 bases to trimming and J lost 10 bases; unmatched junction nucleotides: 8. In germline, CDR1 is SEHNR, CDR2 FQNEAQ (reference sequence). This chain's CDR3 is CASSEQGELPQHF. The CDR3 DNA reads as TGTGCCAGCAGTGAACAGGGGGAACTCCCCCAGCATTTT.

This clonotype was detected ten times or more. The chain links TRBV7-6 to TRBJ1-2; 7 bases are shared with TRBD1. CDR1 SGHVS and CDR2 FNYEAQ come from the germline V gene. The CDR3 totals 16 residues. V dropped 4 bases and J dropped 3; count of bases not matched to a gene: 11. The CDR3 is CASSSHPDRLDYGYTF. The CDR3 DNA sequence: TGTGCCAGCAGCTCGCACCCGGACAGGTTGGACTATGGCTACACCTTC.

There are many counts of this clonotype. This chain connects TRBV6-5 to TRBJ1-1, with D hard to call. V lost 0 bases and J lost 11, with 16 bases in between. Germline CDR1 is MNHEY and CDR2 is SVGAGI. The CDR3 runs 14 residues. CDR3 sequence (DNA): TGTGCCAGCAGTTACTCTCCCGGATCCAAAGCGGCTTTCTTT. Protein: CASSYSPGSKAAFF.

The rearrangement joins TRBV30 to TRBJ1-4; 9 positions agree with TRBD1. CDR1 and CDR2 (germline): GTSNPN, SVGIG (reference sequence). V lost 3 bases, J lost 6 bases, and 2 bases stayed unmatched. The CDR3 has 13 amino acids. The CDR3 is CAWRGTGYEKLFF. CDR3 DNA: TGTGCCTGGAGGGGGACAGGGTATGAAAAACTGTTTTTT.

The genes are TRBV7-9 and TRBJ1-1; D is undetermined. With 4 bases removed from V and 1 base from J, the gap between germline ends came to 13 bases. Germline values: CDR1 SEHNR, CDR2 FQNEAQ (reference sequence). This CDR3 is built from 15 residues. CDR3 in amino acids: CASSYIAGGNTEAFF. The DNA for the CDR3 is TGTGCCAGCAGCTATATCGCAGGCGGGAACACTGAAGCTTTCTTT.

CDR3 sequence reads: CASSQRDSETQYF. The CDR3 bases are TGCGCCAGCAGCCAGCGGGACTCTGAGACCCAGTACTTC. The J gene is TRBJ2-5, the V gene TRBV4-1; a weak D match, TRBD2 (6 bases). The length of the CDR3 is 13 residues. Trimming removed 3 bases at V and 5 bases at J, with 10 bases between. The germline CDR1 and CDR2 sequences are MGHRA and YSYEKL.

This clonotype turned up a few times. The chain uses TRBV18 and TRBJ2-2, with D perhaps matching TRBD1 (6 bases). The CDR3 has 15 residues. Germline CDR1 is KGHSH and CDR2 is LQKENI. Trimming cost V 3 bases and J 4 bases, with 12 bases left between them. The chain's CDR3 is CASSPQGQSTGELFF. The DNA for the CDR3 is TGTGCCAGCTCACCGCAAGGACAGTCCACCGGGGAGCTGTTTTTT. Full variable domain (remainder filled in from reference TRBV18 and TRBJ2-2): NAGVMQNPRHLVRRRGQEARLRCSPMKGHSHVYWYRQLPEEGLKFMVYLQKENIIDESGMPKERFSAEFPKEGPSILRIQQVVRGDSAAYFCASSPQGQSTGELFFGEGSRLTVL.

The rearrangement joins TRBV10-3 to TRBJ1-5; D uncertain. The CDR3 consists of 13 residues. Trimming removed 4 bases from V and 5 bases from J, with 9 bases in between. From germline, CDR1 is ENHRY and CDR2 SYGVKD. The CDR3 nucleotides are TGTGCCATCAGTGGGGCTGTTTATCAGCCCCAGCATTTT. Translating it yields CAISGAVYQPQHF.

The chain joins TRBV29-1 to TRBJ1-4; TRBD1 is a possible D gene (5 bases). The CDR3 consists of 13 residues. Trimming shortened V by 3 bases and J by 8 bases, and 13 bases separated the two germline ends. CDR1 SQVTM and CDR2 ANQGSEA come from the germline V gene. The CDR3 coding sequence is TGCAGCGTTGATGCAGGGCTTGGCGAAAAACTGTTTTTT. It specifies CSVDAGLGEKLFF.